This T cell receptor beta chain was sequenced for a study of T cell responses to AZD1222 COVID-19 vaccine. In the case of this clone: This sample includes further DNA sequences coding for the same CDR3.

Sequenced by immunoSEQ multiplex PCR; TCRdb stores in-frame clones only, minus some. The sample lists approximately 120,000 clones; about 90% were seen once. This clonotype originated in an adult in good health. Specimen: peripheral blood, collected on day 0 of AZD1222 vaccination.

CDR3 in DNA: TGTGCCAGCAGTCCAGGAGGAACCTATGGCTACACCTTC. This encodes CASSPGGTYGYTF. V and J are TRBV6-5 and TRBJ1-2, with D unresolved. The CDR3 is made up of 13 amino acids. V was pared by 5 bases and J by 4 bases, with 11 bases between. The germline gives CDR1 MNHEY, CDR2 SVGAGI.